Sequencing of this TCR beta chain was carried out in a study of cytomegalovirus exposure and HLA in healthy donors. Profiling relied on immunoSEQ multiplex PCR, and the TCRdb table lists in-frame clones only, not all of them. Of more than 85,000 clones listed, approximately 86% were seen once; the top ten hold approximately 4%. The CDR3 runs 13 residues. Trimming removed 0 bases from V and 1 base from J, with 6 bases in between. Germline loops: CDR1 GTSNPN, CDR2 SVGIG (reference sequence). The clonotype originates from a woman younger than 35 in good health and CMV-seropositive. Sequenced sample: PBMCs. The chain employs TRBV30 and TRBJ1-1; D possibly corresponds to TRBD1 (5 bases). The CDR3 sequence: CAWSVDRNTEAFF. The DNA for the CDR3 is TGTGCCTGGAGTGTAGACAGGAACACTGAAGCTTTCTTT. Using reference TRBV30 and TRBJ1-1 for the parts outside the CDR3, the full variable domain is SQTIHQWPATLVQPVGSPLSLECTVEGTSNPNLYWYRQAAGRGLQLLFYSVGIGQISSEVPQNLSASRPQDRQFILSSKKLLLSDSGFYLCAWSVDRNTEAFFGQGTRLTVV.